These 3 T cell receptor beta chains came from one sample sequenced in a study of T cell clusters in autoimmune cytopenias. TRB amplification used around 270 ng of peripheral blood genomic DNA. TRB rearrangements were amplified by touch-down multiplex PCR with mixed TRB-A/B primers. Reanalyzing the multiplex PCR reads, TCRdb keeps one entry per CDR3 protein, without DNA. This table holds several thousand distinct CDR3 sequences. The same sample was also studied in work on T cell repertoires in aging, cancer and after chemotherapy.

The sequencing input was peripheral blood. Source of these receptors: a human donor with chronic lymphocytic leukemia. The donor label of this sample is uncertain.

The CDR3 region is CASSLADNYGYTF. The chain recombines TRBV7-6 with TRBJ1-2. This CDR3 spans 13 amino acids. Germline CDR1 SGHVS, CDR2 FNYEAQ.

The rearrangement uses TRBV5-4 and TRBJ2-3; lacking DNA, the TRBD2 call made by TCRdb goes unchecked. This CDR3 spans 16 amino acids. CDR1 is SGHNT and CDR2 is YYREEE in the germline V gene (reference sequence). CDR3 loop: CASSSLAGGRGGTQYF.

This chain links TRBV6-2 or TRBV6-3 with TRBJ2-2; the D call from TCRdb, TRBD2, cannot be confirmed without DNA. Germline assignment: CDR1 MNHEY and CDR2 SVGEGT. The length of the CDR3 is 14 residues. CDR3 region: CASTGTYDTGELFF.